The 28 T cell receptor beta chains below were found in one sample sequenced in a study of blood T cells in healthy people across ages. Alongside a J-beta primer mix, a sample-barcoded 5' primer served in a second PCR lasting roughly 7 to 12 cycles. One entry per CDR3 protein results from TCRdb running MiXCR on the 5' RACE reads. This repertoire shows about 680,000 distinct CDR3 sequences, around 45% found once; its top ten account for 25% to 35%. The sequenced sample consisted of blood. The receptors were sampled from a woman aged 60 to 75 in good health.

The chain's CDR3 is CSVADVGTSTDTQYF. The DNA of the CDR3 is TGCAGCGTTGCGGACGTAGGAACTAGCACAGATACGCAGTATTTT. The chain employs TRBV29-1 and TRBJ2-3; no clear D gene. CDR1 and CDR2 (germline): SQVTM, ANQGSEA. V was cut by 4 bases and J by 0 bases, with 14 bases left in between. This CDR3 has 15 residues.

The sample holds a few counts of this clonotype. CDR3 in amino acids: CASTSPGGLAVYEQYF. The CDR3 coding sequence is TGTGCCAGCACCTCGCCTGGCGGACTAGCGGTGTACGAGCAGTACTTC. This sequence joins TRBV28 and TRBJ2-7, with 10 bases aligning to TRBD2. CDR1 MDHEN and CDR2 SYDVKM come from the germline V gene. V was clipped by 7 bases and J by 4 bases; unmatched bases: 13. This CDR3 is 16 amino acids long.

This clonotype was picked up one time. This sequence joins TRBV10-3 and TRBJ2-7; D ambiguous. The V gene's germline CDR1 is ENHRY and CDR2 SYGVKD. V gave up 0 bases and J gave up 7 bases, with 10 bases separating them. The CDR3 sequence is 13 residues long. The CDR3: CAISESMGNEQYF. The CDR3 region has the DNA TGTGCCATCAGTGAGTCGATGGGCAATGAGCAGTACTTC.

The V and J genes are TRBV24-1 and TRBJ2-3; no definite D call. The CDR3 covers 13 residues. Trimming left V 3 bases short and J 7 bases short, with 10 bases between. Germline-derived CDR1 and CDR2 are KGHDR and SFDVKD. The CDR3 DNA sequence: TGTGCCACCAGTGATGTGGTCCACTATACGCAGTATTTT. Translation: CATSDVVHYTQYF.

The chain joins TRBV6-5 to TRBJ2-7; 11 bases match TRBD2. After removal of 5 bases from V and 5 bases from J, the junction contained 8 bases not matched to a gene. Germline V gene lookup returns CDR1 MNHEY and CDR2 SVGAGI. The CDR3 has 15 residues. In nucleotides, the CDR3 is TGTGCCAGCAGTCGTAGCGGGAGGGTGTCCCACGAGCAGTACTTC. As protein: CASSRSGRVSHEQYF.

Points on this clonotype: This may come from a read error, since a much larger clone is one base off. V gene TRBV4-2 combines with J gene TRBJ2-5; 11 bases agree with TRBD2. Germline trimming cut 6 bases from V and 11 bases from J; bases unmatched to any gene: 11. The CDR3 spans 14 residues. Germline CDR1 and CDR2: LGHNA and YNFKEQ. The CDR3 sequence is CASRQTSGNNEQYF. The CDR3 DNA follows: TGTGCCAGCAGACAGACTAGCGGGAACAATGAGCAGTACTTC.

J is TRBJ2-7 and V is TRBV7-2; 8 bases agree with TRBD1. The CDR3 is 15 residues long. V lost 5 bases, J lost 0 bases, and 6 bases stayed unmatched. CDR1 and CDR2 (germline): SGHTA, FQGNSA. In nucleotides, the CDR3 is TGTGCCAGCAGCCTGGACAGGGAGTCCTCCTACGAGCAGTACTTC. It translates to CASSLDRESSYEQYF. Full variable domain (outside the CDR3, taken from reference TRBV7-2 and TRBJ2-7): GAGVSQSPSNKVTEKGKDVELRCDPISGHTALYWYRQSLGQGLEFLIYFQGNSAPDKSGLPSDRFSAERTGGSVSTLTIQRTQQEDSAVYLCASSLDRESSYEQYFGPGTRLTVT.

This clonotype was observed a handful of times. This chain links TRBV10-3 with TRBJ2-1, with a possible D match to TRBD2 (6 bases). The germline V gene has CDR1 ENHRY and CDR2 SYGVKD. V was pared by 6 bases and J by 6 bases, with 9 bases between. The CDR3 is 12 amino acids. The CDR3 DNA follows: TGTGCCATCAGGGGGGGTAGCAATGAGCAGTTCTTC. Translation gives CAIRGGSNEQFF.

This rearrangement joins TRBV4-1 to TRBJ1-5; D possibly corresponds to TRBD1 (6 bases). The CDR3 spans 16 residues. V gave up 1 base and J gave up 7 bases, with 17 bases separating them. Germline CDR1 and CDR2: MGHRA and YSYEKL. The CDR3 region has the DNA TGCGCCAGCAGCCAAGTGGGGGTTGGGGGGCGGCAGCCCCAGCATTTT. This encodes CASSQVGVGGRQPQHF.

This clonotype was found a few times. The genes are TRBV6-5 and TRBJ2-3, with a weak D call TRBD2 (5 bases). CDR1 is MNHEY, CDR2 SVGAGI, per germline. Trimming stripped 0 bases from V and 0 bases from J, with 7 bases between. CDR3 length equals 15 residues. CDR3 bases: TGTGCCAGCAGTTACTCGTGGGAGAGCACAGATACGCAGTATTTT. Protein: CASSYSWESTDTQYF.

As to this clonotype: At one end the junction does not follow the germline gene, possibly because of a read error. This chain uses TRBV6-4 with TRBJ1-1, with TRBD1 identical over 12 bases. Germline CDR1 reads MRHNA; CDR2 reads SNTAGT. The CDR3 loop spans 20 amino acids. In DNA form, the CDR3 reads TGTGCCTGCAGTCTTCTTTCGCACCGGGACAGGGGGCCCGGTAGCACTGAAGCTTTCTTT. Translation: CACSLLSHRDRGPGSTEAFF.

This chain links TRBV6-2 or TRBV6-3 with TRBJ2-5; no firm D call. The end of the DNA fits TRBJ2-7 better, so the J call may be wrong. CDR1 is MNHEY, CDR2 SVGEGT, per germline. The CDR3 is made up of 15 amino acids. DNA of the CDR3: TGTGCCAGCAGTTCCCGGGTGGCGAGGATCTACGAGCAGTACTTC. Its translation is CASSSRVARIYEQYF.

There are many counts of this clonotype. V is TRBV6-5 and J is TRBJ1-4; D is ambiguous. The CDR3 length is 14 residues. The ends were cut back, 0 bases at V and 8 bases at J, with 10 bases in the middle. CDR1 and CDR2 from the germline V gene are MNHEY and SVGAGI. This chain's CDR3 is CASSYSGVEEKLFF. In DNA form, the CDR3 reads TGTGCCAGCAGTTACTCTGGAGTAGAGGAAAAACTGTTTTTT.

This clonotype was detected ten times or more. The genes are TRBV7-2 and TRBJ2-3; no firm D call. The CDR3 has 13 amino acids. V lost 6 bases to trimming and J lost 2 bases, with 9 bases between them. Germline CDR1 is SGHTA and CDR2 is FQGNSA. Here the CDR3 reads CASSLVSTDTQYF. The CDR3 DNA sequence: TGTGCCAGCAGTTTGGTCTCCACAGATACGCAGTATTTT.

Only a few counts were recorded for this clonotype. V is TRBV3-1 and J is TRBJ2-7; 13 positions agree with TRBD2. The CDR3 is 16 amino acids. Germline trimming cut 4 bases from V and 2 bases from J; bases unmatched to any gene: 5. Per the germline V gene, CDR1 is LGHDT and CDR2 is YNNKEL (reference sequence). The CDR3 reads CASSRRTSGRAYEQYF. CDR3 DNA: TGTGCCAGCAGCCGACGGACTAGCGGGAGAGCCTACGAGCAGTACTTC.

V gene TRBV20-1 combines with J gene TRBJ1-5; 7 nucleotides match TRBD1. Per germline, CDR1 DFQATT and CDR2 SNEGSKA (reference sequence). There are 15 residues in the CDR3. Trimming cost V 0 bases and J 4 bases; bases outside gene matches: 6. The CDR3 DNA sequence: TGCAGTGCTAGAGATGTGCAGGGGGGGAATCAGCCCCAGCATTTT. The encoded protein is CSARDVQGGNQPQHF.

The V call is TRBV7-2, the J call TRBJ2-1; TRBD2 agrees at 8 bases. The germline gives CDR1 SGHTA, CDR2 FQGNSA. V shed 3 bases, J shed 0 bases, and the junction held 10 bases outside the gene matches. The CDR3 loop spans 18 amino acids. As DNA, the CDR3 is TGTGCCAGCAGCTTTACGGGACTAGGCGCCGTCTCCTACAATGAGCAGTTCTTC. It translates to CASSFTGLGAVSYNEQFF.

For the CDR3, the DNA is TGTGCCAGCAGCCCAAGGGGATGGGAGACCCAGTTCTTC. The encoded protein is CASSPRGWETQFF. This chain links TRBV7-2 with TRBJ2-1, with D perhaps assigned TRBD1 or TRBD2 (5 bases each). CDR3 length equals 13 residues. Between the trimmed V and J ends, which lost 5 bases and 13 bases, there was a span of 18 bases. Germline V CDR1 and CDR2: SGHTA, FQGNSA. Full variable domain (remainder filled in from reference TRBV7-2 and TRBJ2-1): GAGVSQSPSNKVTEKGKDVELRCDPISGHTALYWYRQSLGQGLEFLIYFQGNSAPDKSGLPSDRFSAERTGGSVSTLTIQRTQQEDSAVYLCASSPRGWETQFFGPGTRLTVL.

The chain uses TRBV2 and TRBJ2-1, with 10 bases fitting TRBD1. J lost 7 bases, V lost 6 bases, and 6 bases had no gene match. Germline V lookup: CDR1 SNHLY, CDR2 FYNNEI. The CDR3 consists of 14 residues. This chain's CDR3 is CASRPRQGANEQFF. The DNA for the CDR3 is TGTGCCAGCAGGCCCCGACAGGGGGCGAATGAGCAGTTCTTC.

V and J are TRBV10-3 and TRBJ1-2; unclear D gene. This CDR3 has 13 amino acids. Germline values: CDR1 ENHRY, CDR2 SYGVKD. Trimming cost V 3 bases and J 4 bases, with 9 bases left between them. This CDR3 is CAISDRVVYGYTF. The DNA of the CDR3 is TGTGCCATCAGTGACAGAGTCGTCTATGGCTACACCTTC.

The rearrangement uses TRBV7-6 and TRBJ2-4; possible D gene TRBD2, 6 bases. Matching the DNA end better, TRBJ2-7 makes the J call doubtful. The CDR3 runs 13 residues. Germline V lookup: CDR1 SGHVS, CDR2 FNYEAQ. CDR3 in DNA: TGTGCCAGCACCTCACCCGGGAGAGGCGAGCAGTACTTC. Protein: CASTSPGRGEQYF.

The chain carries TRBV7-6 and TRBJ2-3; the D is unclear. V lost 2 bases, J lost 0 bases, and 6 bases lay in between. Germline V lookup: CDR1 SGHVS, CDR2 FNYEAQ. The CDR3 has 14 amino acids. The CDR3 here is CASSLFHSTDTQYF. The CDR3 DNA reads as TGTGCCAGCAGCTTATTTCACAGCACAGATACGCAGTATTTT.

V and J are TRBV20-1 and TRBJ1-1; D might be TRBD1 (5 bases). The CDR3 runs 11 residues. CDR1 is DFQATT, CDR2 SNEGSKA, per germline (reference sequence). The CDR3 DNA is TGCAGGCCCCAGGGGAACACTGAAGCTTTCTTT. Its translation is CRPQGNTEAFF.

The rearrangement links TRBV11-2 to TRBJ2-1; 8 positions agree with TRBD2. Germline CDR1 reads SGHAT; CDR2 reads FQNNGV. V was clipped by 2 bases and J by 8 bases; unmatched bases: 8. The CDR3 extends over 15 amino acids. CDR3 residues: CASSLLNSGTDEQFF. The CDR3 region has the DNA TGTGCCAGCAGCTTACTAAATAGCGGGACCGATGAGCAGTTCTTC.

The chain couples TRBV6-6 to TRBJ2-5; D could derive from TRBD1 or TRBD2 (5 bases each). Germline V gene data show CDR1 as MNHNY and CDR2 as SVGAGI (reference sequence). Between the trimmed V and J ends, which lost 2 bases and 0 bases, there was a span of 10 bases. The CDR3 is made up of 15 amino acids. The CDR3 nucleotides read TGTGCCAGCAGTTACGGGACCGCGTACCAAGAGACCCAGTACTTC. Encoded protein: CASSYGTAYQETQYF.

This chain connects TRBV7-2 to TRBJ2-7; 10 bases map to TRBD1. J lost 5 bases, V lost 5 bases, and 12 bases had no gene match. Germline V CDR1 and CDR2: SGHTA, FQGNSA. The CDR3 length is 16 residues. CDR3 amino acids: CASSLFPGQGNDEQYF. CDR3 coding DNA: TGTGCCAGCAGCCTGTTTCCGGGACAGGGGAACGACGAGCAGTACTTC.

This clonotype has more than one count but fewer than ten. The rearrangement links TRBV5-6 to TRBJ2-7; D tentatively fits TRBD1 or TRBD2 (6 bases each). Trimming removed 2 bases from V and 3 bases from J, with 12 bases in between. Germline-derived CDR1 and CDR2 are SGHDT and YYEEEE. The CDR3 length is 14 residues. The CDR3 nucleotides are TGTGCCAGCAGCTTCGGGGGCGACCTCTACGAGCAGTACTTC. This codes for CASSFGGDLYEQYF.

This sequence joins TRBV27 and TRBJ2-3; the match to TRBD1 covers 10 bases. CDR1 is MNHEY, CDR2 SMNVEV, per germline (reference sequence). This CDR3 is built from 14 residues. V was pared by 8 bases and J by 4 bases, with 6 bases of the junction left unmatched. In DNA form, the CDR3 reads TGTGCCAGCCAAGACAGGGGGCGTCCAGATACGCAGTATTTT. This encodes CASQDRGRPDTQYF.